These 27 T cell receptor beta chains were all obtained from the same sample, sequenced in a study of shared clonotypes between healthy human individuals. CD8 cells classed as naive were CD45RO-negative and positively selected for CCR7, excluding terminally differentiated effector memory CD45RA+ cells. Only in-frame clones appear in the TCRdb table, and some are missing; sequencing was by immunoSEQ multiplex PCR. The data hold under 850,000 clones, with more than 85% observed a single time. Sequencing was performed on naive CD8+ T cells sorted from blood. All receptors derive from a man under 40 in good health.

The CDR3 reads CASSRGVDGDTQYF. CDR3 DNA: TGTGCCAGCAGTAGGGGAGTGGATGGAGATACGCAGTATTTT. The chain has TRBV27 and TRBJ2-3; TRBD1 or TRBD2 may be the D gene (5 bases each). The germline gives CDR1 MNHEY, CDR2 SMNVEV (reference sequence). This CDR3 is 14 amino acids long. Deletions cut 5 bases from V and 5 bases from J, with 14 bases between.

This clone was counted a single time. The chain couples TRBV4-1 to TRBJ2-7, with TRBD1 matching 9 bases. The CDR3 is made up of 15 amino acids. CDR1 and CDR2 (germline): MGHRA, YSYEKL. Trimming at V came to 3 bases and at J to 3 bases, leaving 6 bases not matched to a gene. The CDR3 spells CASSHIQGADYEQYF. DNA for the CDR3: TGCGCCAGCAGCCACATACAGGGGGCGGACTACGAGCAGTACTTC.

The J gene is TRBJ2-2, the V gene TRBV14, with 12 bases aligning to TRBD2. The CDR3 loop spans 18 amino acids. From germline, CDR1 is SGHDN and CDR2 FVKESK. The J segment lost 4 bases and the V segment lost 1 base, leaving 7 bases of the junction unmatched. CDR3 nucleotide sequence: TGTGCCAGCAGCCAAGTGGCCCCTAGCGGGAGGGCCACCGGGGAGCTGTTTTTT. It encodes CASSQVAPSGRATGELFF.

This clone is a singleton in its sample. The V gene is TRBV9, the J gene TRBJ2-7; D uncertain. This CDR3 contains 14 residues. CDR1 and CDR2 from the germline V gene are SGDLS and YYNGEE. V was shortened by 2 bases and J by 6 bases, with 15 bases between the two germline ends. The DNA of the CDR3 is TGTGCCAGCAGCGTTACCGGGTTTGAAGCCGAGCAGTACTTC. Translated, it gives CASSVTGFEAEQYF.

This clone was detected a few times. The V call is TRBV15, the J call TRBJ2-7; possibly TRBD2 for D (5 bases). Germline-derived CDR1 and CDR2 are LNHNV and YYDKDF (reference sequence). With 1 base removed from V and 2 bases from J, the gap between germline ends came to 12 bases. CDR3 size: 15 residues. CDR3 nucleotide sequence: TGTGCCACCAGCAGAGGGATGGAGGAAACCTACGAGCAGTACTTC. Its protein product is CATSRGMEETYEQYF.

The chain employs TRBV27 and TRBJ1-1; TRBD1 aligns across 7 bases. J lost 5 bases, V lost 0 bases, and 3 bases had no gene match. The V gene's germline CDR1 is MNHEY and CDR2 SMNVEV (reference sequence). CDR3 size: 14 residues. The CDR3: CASSLSRGQTEAFF. The CDR3 DNA reads as TGTGCCAGCAGTTTATCGAGGGGGCAAACTGAAGCTTTCTTT.

The chain joins TRBV27 to TRBJ1-4, with D possibly matching TRBD1 (5 bases). The germline gives CDR1 MNHEY, CDR2 SMNVEV (reference sequence). With 3 bases removed from V and 8 bases from J, the gap between germline ends came to 25 bases. This CDR3 comprises 18 residues. The CDR3 DNA sequence: TGTGCCAGCAGTTTGCTTTCTGGGGCCGCTGCGAGGGGAGAAAAACTGTTTTTT. Amino acids: CASSLLSGAAARGEKLFF.

For this clone: Other nucleotide sequences from this sample produce the same CDR3. V usage is TRBV11-2 and J usage is TRBJ2-2; 8 bases are shared with TRBD2. V was pared by 3 bases and J by 4 bases, with 10 bases of the junction left unmatched. The CDR3 consists of 17 residues. Germline-derived CDR1 and CDR2 are SGHAT and FQNNGV. CDR3 DNA: TGTGCCAGCAGCTTTGCATCAGCGGGAGAGGGCACCGGGGAGCTGTTTTTT. Its protein is CASSFASAGEGTGELFF.

The V gene is TRBV7-9, the J gene TRBJ2-7, with D perhaps assigned TRBD1 or TRBD2 (6 bases each). The V gene's germline CDR1 is SEHNR and CDR2 FQNEAQ (reference sequence). Trimming removed 5 bases from V and 4 bases from J, with 21 bases in between. The CDR3 runs 16 residues. CDR3 loop: CASSVITGRSAYEQYF. DNA of the CDR3: TGTGCCAGCAGCGTAATAACAGGGAGGTCGGCTTACGAGCAGTACTTC.

The chain uses TRBV4-1 and TRBJ1-1; no firm D call. Germline CDR1 reads MGHRA; CDR2 reads YSYEKL. The CDR3 spans 15 residues. Between the trimmed V and J ends, which lost 4 bases and 1 base, there was a span of 13 bases. CDR3 bases: TGCGCCAGCAGCCCCGCCGGGTCGGAGAACACTGAAGCTTTCTTT. Translated, it gives CASSPAGSENTEAFF.

This CDR3 reads CASSPGSGRDYEQYF. The CDR3, as DNA: TGTGCCAGCAGTCCGGGTAGCGGGAGAGACTACGAGCAGTACTTC. The chain has TRBV11-3 and TRBJ2-7; 9 bases are a match to TRBD2. J lost 3 bases, V lost 6 bases, and 9 bases had no gene match. The CDR3 contains 15 residues. Looked up from germline, CDR1 is SGHNT and CDR2 is YENEEA.

This chain joins TRBV4-1 and TRBJ2-3; D uncertain. The CDR3 totals 14 residues. V shed 3 bases and J shed 1 base, with 8 bases lying between them. CDR1 MGHRA and CDR2 YSYEKL come from the germline V gene. CDR3 region: CASSQAPRTDTQYF. The DNA for the CDR3 is TGCGCCAGCAGCCAGGCCCCCCGCACAGATACGCAGTATTTT.

V is TRBV10-1 and J is TRBJ2-7; D not resolved. This CDR3 contains 13 residues. Germline CDR1 is WNHNN and CDR2 is SYGVQD (reference sequence). V was shortened by 0 bases and J by 3 bases, with 6 bases between the two germline ends. The CDR3 loop reads CASSESLYYEQYF. DNA for the CDR3: TGCGCCAGCAGTGAGTCTCTGTACTACGAGCAGTACTTC.

The chain employs TRBV11-2 and TRBJ2-5; D perhaps matches TRBD1 (6 bases). Germline lookup yields CDR1 SGHAT and CDR2 FQNNGV. This CDR3 contains 15 residues. V was clipped by 4 bases and J by 5 bases, with 17 bases between them. CDR3: CASSSPQGTGETQYF. The CDR3 DNA sequence: TGTGCCAGCAGCTCCCCCCAGGGGACGGGGGAGACCCAGTACTTC.

Here the CDR3 reads CASRTGGAGELFF. In DNA form, the CDR3 reads TGTGCCAGCAGGACGGGAGGGGCCGGGGAGCTGTTTTTT. The chain links TRBV9 to TRBJ2-2; TRBD2 matches at 8 bases. Germline V gene lookup returns CDR1 SGDLS and CDR2 YYNGEE. This CDR3 region has 13 residues. V was clipped by 5 bases and J by 6 bases; unmatched bases: 3.

The chain recombines TRBV7-9 with TRBJ2-7; 8 bases are shared with TRBD1. Germline CDR1 SEHNR, CDR2 FQNEAQ (reference sequence). There are 16 residues in the CDR3. Trimming cost V 1 base and J 3 bases; bases outside gene matches: 8. CDR3: CASSLEGGQAGYEQYF. CDR3 in DNA: TGTGCCAGCAGCTTAGAGGGGGGACAGGCCGGCTACGAGCAGTACTTC.

This chain connects TRBV27 to TRBJ2-6; a possible D gene is TRBD2 (6 bases). Germline-derived CDR1 and CDR2 are MNHEY and SMNVEV (reference sequence). V was cut by 4 bases and J by 4 bases, with 14 bases left in between. This CDR3 spans 16 amino acids. CDR3 sequence: CASSSRGALGANVLTF. DNA for the CDR3: TGTGCCAGCAGTTCGCGGGGCGCGCTCGGGGCCAACGTCCTGACTTTC.

The chain carries TRBV7-9 and TRBJ2-5; D perhaps matches TRBD1 (6 bases). CDR3 length: 15 residues. Germline CDR1 is SEHNR and CDR2 is FQNEAQ (reference sequence). Trimming removed 5 bases at V and 5 bases at J, with 18 bases between. This CDR3 is CASSGGGGQQETQYF. The CDR3 coding sequence is TGTGCCAGCAGCGGGGGTGGTGGACAGCAGGAGACCCAGTACTTC.

The chain links TRBV7-3 to TRBJ2-3; D might be TRBD1 or TRBD2, each matching 5 bases. The CDR3 covers 15 residues. V lost 2 bases, J lost 2 bases, and 11 bases lay in between. Germline CDR1 and CDR2: SGHTA and FQGTGA. The DNA for the CDR3 is TGTGCCAGCAGCTTAGGTGAGGGGTACACAGATACGCAGTATTTT. Encoded protein: CASSLGEGYTDTQYF.

In this sample, this clone turned up once. The chain joins TRBV11-2 to TRBJ1-2, with 11 nucleotides matching TRBD1. Germline V gene sequence: CDR1 SGHAT, CDR2 FQNNGV. CDR3 size: 13 residues. J gave up 3 bases and V 8 bases, and 2 bases lay outside the gene matches. The CDR3 nucleotides read TGTGCCAGCGGGGGACAGGGGGACTATGGCTACACCTTC. Translating gives CASGGQGDYGYTF.

The chain is built from TRBV7-9 and TRBJ2-3; D may be TRBD2 (5 bases). CDR1 is SEHNR and CDR2 is FQNEAQ in the germline V gene (reference sequence). The CDR3 extends over 15 amino acids. With 5 bases removed from V and 5 bases from J, the gap between germline ends came to 17 bases. The CDR3 is CASSARDRSLDTQYF. DNA for the CDR3: TGTGCCAGCAGCGCCCGGGATCGCTCCTTAGATACGCAGTATTTT.

This chain links TRBV19 with TRBJ2-5; D gene unclear. CDR3 length equals 15 residues. V lost 5 bases, J lost 7 bases, and 20 bases lay in between. Germline CDR1 reads LNHDA; CDR2 reads SQIVND (reference sequence). This chain's CDR3 is CASSVPQDGEPTQYF. CDR3 DNA sequence: TGTGCCAGTAGTGTACCCCAGGACGGCGAACCGACCCAGTACTTC.

The chain uses TRBV19 and TRBJ1-5; a possible D gene is TRBD1 (6 bases). The CDR3 runs 19 residues. Trimming left V 4 bases short and J 4 bases short, with 26 bases between. The germline gives CDR1 LNHDA, CDR2 SQIVND (reference sequence). The CDR3 spells CASSSHQTGELLLNQPQHF. In DNA form, the CDR3 reads TGTGCCAGTAGTAGCCACCAGACAGGCGAACTACTCTTGAATCAGCCCCAGCATTTT.

This chain connects TRBV27 to TRBJ2-7, with D tentatively TRBD1 (6 bases). Per the germline V gene, CDR1 is MNHEY and CDR2 is SMNVEV (reference sequence). With 3 bases removed from V and 3 bases from J, the gap between germline ends came to 12 bases. This CDR3 contains 14 residues. The CDR3 reads CASSLGTRLYEQYF. CDR3 DNA: TGTGCCAGCAGTTTGGGGACAAGGCTCTACGAGCAGTACTTC.

The V call is TRBV30, the J call TRBJ2-3, with D hard to call. Germline CDR1 and CDR2: GTSNPN and SVGIG (reference sequence). The CDR3 has 11 residues. Trimming removed 2 bases at V and 5 bases at J, with 5 bases between. The CDR3 is CAWSRLDTQYF. The CDR3 DNA reads TGTGCCTGGAGTCGGTTAGATACGCAGTATTTT.

This sequence joins TRBV14 and TRBJ2-1; no definite D call. V lost 4 bases to trimming and J lost 2 bases, with 9 bases between them. The CDR3 is made up of 14 amino acids. The germline CDR1 and CDR2 sequences are SGHDN and FVKESK. This CDR3 reads CASSPIPTYNEQFF. CDR3 DNA sequence: TGTGCCAGCAGCCCAATCCCCACCTACAATGAGCAGTTCTTC.

This rearrangement joins TRBV4-1 to TRBJ2-1; D unresolved. The V gene's germline CDR1 is MGHRA and CDR2 YSYEKL. V dropped 2 bases and J dropped 5 bases, with 1 base sitting between them. The length of the CDR3 is 11 residues. CDR3 residues: CASSQHNEQFF. CDR3 sequence (DNA): TGCGCCAGCAGCCAACACAATGAGCAGTTCTTC.